The sequence of this T cell receptor (beta chain) was determined in a study of read filtering for tumor transcriptome and immune sequencing (dated by TCRdb to 2020 to 2021). Background for the entire study: The cohort was composed of about 16 male and 14 to 15 female patients, with a mean age of approximately 70 years and an age range of roughly 45 to 90. By revised international staging, eight or nine patients were R-ISS I, over 15 were R-ISS II and more than five were R-ISS III. After DNase treatment, whole-transcriptome libraries were prepared with the TruSeq RNA Access Library Prep Kit. TCR-region mapped reads per sample ranged from about 3.5 to 11 million with IR-seq versus only roughly 75 to 1273 with RNA-seq. Using the same bone marrow samples, the study compared TCR repertoires obtained by targeted immune repertoire sequencing with those obtained by bulk whole-transcriptome sequencing. One of the main goals was to work out a read-filtering strategy for immune repertoire data, in particular whether clonotypes backed by only a single read should be removed.

The Immunoverse kit was used to build TCR libraries from about 400 ng RNA, with molecular barcoded adaptors covering alpha/delta and beta/gamma chains. TCR library preparation used the same RNA that went into transcriptome sequencing. Sequencing of the TCR libraries was done on an Illumina HiSeq 4000 with 2 x 150 cycles. Per the original workflow: With MiXCR, TCR reads were aligned to human V, D, J and C references and assembled into CDR3 clonotypes, with quality filtering and error correction included. Clonotype counts and gene usage diversity were analyzed with the tcR package in R. For inspection of raw mapping reads, RNA-seq reads were mapped by STAR aligner version 2.5.3a onto GRCh37 of the human genome. To test how sequencing depth affected the clonotypes detected, IR-seq fastq files were randomly downsampled with Seqtk 1.3. The public reads were run again by TCRdb, first through fastp at Q25 and then through MiXCR, and only productive beta chains were kept. Identical CDR3 proteins give one entry, which carries the most common genes and DNA. TCRdb's processing, not the authors' own work, is the source of the V and J calls. The sample yields 75,000 to 95,000 distinct CDR3 sequences; 9% to 15% were counted once. Together, the top ten hold just under 15% of the sample.

Results the study describes overall, beyond this receptor: Removing single-read clonotypes increased the correlation between IR-seq and RNA-seq shared clonotype proportions. Clonotypes were captured by IR-seq at much higher depth and more reliably than by RNA-seq, and smaller IR-seq throughput was sufficient for identification of most shared clonotypes. Single-read clonotypes made up around 85% of clonotypes but only roughly 3.6% of total reads in IR-seq, compared with around 70% of clonotypes and approximately 45% of reads in RNA-seq. The sorted CD138-negative fraction was a mixed bone marrow immune population, not purified T cells.

V trim: 7 bases; J trim: 2 bases; unmatched bases: 7. Per the germline V gene (reference sequence), DFQATT is the CDR1 and SNEGSKA is the CDR2. The CDR3 starts with the cysteine, ends with the phenylalanine, and has 13 residues. The sequence is cut down to CDR3 DNA, 39 bases in frame from base 1. Every patient had bone marrow sampled at the time of active disease. Isolation of bone marrow mononuclear cells was performed by Ficoll-Hypaque density gradient centrifugation. Myeloma plasma cells were removed and CD138-negative cells were collected by negative selection after labeling with CD138 magnetic microbeads on a MACS separator. Purity of the isolated cells was checked by flow cytometry on an Attune NxT using CD138 antibodies. TRIzol reagent was used to extract total RNA, and a NanoDrop spectrophotometer was used to quantify the extracted RNA. Paired RNA-seq and IR-seq were performed on the CD138-negative bone marrow sample of each patient.

As concerns this clonotype: Its antigen target is currently unknown. No base quality values were provided; no much bigger clone lies one nucleotide off.

The rearrangement combines TRBV20-1 with TRBJ2-5, with TRBD2 identical over 7 junction bases. This clonotype was sampled from a donor at least 40 years old with multiple myeloma. Sequenced: a population of CD138-negative cells sorted from bone marrow. Explained via the paper, the cell subset or site label denotes: bone marrow mononuclear cells depleted of CD138+ plasma/myeloma cells by negative magnetic selection. The CDR3 protein: CSVAGVNQETQYF. The DNA sequence reads TGCAGTGTTGCGGGAGTCAATCAAGAGACCCAGTACTTC.